This T cell receptor (beta chain) was observed in a study of graft-versus-host responses after intestinal transplantation (dated by TCRdb to the early 2020s). Background on the whole study: Recipients received multivisceral, liver-intestinal, or isolated intestinal transplants. All recipients received anti-thymocyte globulin induction followed by maintenance tacrolimus and steroids for 3 to 4 years. After intestinal transplantation, graft-versus-host and host-versus-graft alloreactive T cell clones in the graft, circulation and bone marrow were tracked using bulk TCR-beta CDR3 sequencing. To identify alloreactive clones, pre-transplant mixed lymphocyte reaction products were sequenced and compared with unstimulated pre-transplant donor and recipient T cells. The cohort enrolled about two dozen intestinal transplant recipients including one retransplant, and 3 patients lacking pretransplant specimens were excluded. A peak of at least 4% donor T cells among recipient peripheral blood mononuclear cells was the definition used for donor T cell macrochimerism. Samples from three later patients were sequenced in-house on an Illumina MiSeq with MiXCR processing rather than by the commercial service. What the study reported, not specific to this receptor: In patients with donor T cell macrochimerism, the allografts had high GvH to HvG T cell clonal ratios. GvH clones were detected in recipient bone marrow, and some appeared earlier in ileal mucosa or blood, consistent with an intestinal mucosal origin. Conclusions were limited by the relatively low number and heterogeneity of intestinal transplant patients. Peak levels of circulating GvH clones were associated with declines in HvG clones early after transplant.

Comment on this clone: The target of this receptor is not known. Base quality data are lacking; no much larger clone is found one base away.

The library relied on the immunoSEQ multiplex PCR assay. For most patients, high-throughput TCR-beta CDR3 sequencing of genomic DNA was performed by Adaptive Biotechnologies. In the authors' own workflow: Adaptive's ImmunoSEQ software was the source of the TCR sequencing data for 18 patients, while a few other patients were processed with MiXCR and VDJtools. CDR3 nucleotide sequences shared between donor and recipient were removed because the origin of such sequences could not be assigned. To count as alloreactive, a clone needed at least 2-fold expansion over unstimulated cells and a minimum CFSE-low frequency of 0.002% (template counts) or 0.001% (read counts). Clones detected in sequenced pre-transplant spleen, lymph node, or MLR CFSE-low populations of the donor or recipient were defined as mappable. The cumulative frequency of alloreactive clones was calculated as a percentage of all sequences, weighted by copy number. TCRdb's version of the immuneACCESS table is confined to in-frame rearrangements and falls short of the full clone set. An unresolved V gene accounts for under half of the shortfall where checked; the remainder is of unknown origin. V and J calls and clone size are copied from that table; D and trimming were computed from the DNA. The sample yields around 50,000 clones; roughly 89% were counted once. The biggest ten clones account for approximately 1.6% of the sample.

Blood samples were collected up to 4 times in the first month after transplant and then at least monthly when available. The sequenced sample was PBMCs, obtained 26 days after transplant. The clonotype comes from a human patient who received an intestinal transplant, so some T cells may come from the graft donor.

The CDR3 corresponds to CASNKKALTYNEQFF. The base sequence is TGTGCCAGCAATAAGAAAGCCTTAACCTACAATGAGCAGTTCTTC. Rearrangement joined TRBV6-6 to TRBJ2-1; no confident D gene assignment can be made. Including cysteine and phenylalanine, the CDR3 has 15 amino acids. The retained sequence is limited to the CDR3, 45 bases, with the frame set at the first base. The germline V gene (reference sequence) supplies CDR1 MNHNY and CDR2 SVGAGI. A distance of 15 bases separates the germline ends of V and J, which lose 7 bases and 2 bases respectively.